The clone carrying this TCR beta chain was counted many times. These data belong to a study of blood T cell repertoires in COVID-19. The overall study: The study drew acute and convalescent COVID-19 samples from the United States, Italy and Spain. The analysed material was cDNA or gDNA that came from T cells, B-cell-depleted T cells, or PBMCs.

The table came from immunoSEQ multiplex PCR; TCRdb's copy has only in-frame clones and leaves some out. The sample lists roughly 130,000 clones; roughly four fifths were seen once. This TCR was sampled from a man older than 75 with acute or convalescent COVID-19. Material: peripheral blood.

The CDR3 loop is CASSSLGTGAVEQYF. DNA of the CDR3: TGTGCCAGCAGTTCCCTGGGGACAGGGGCGGTCGAGCAGTACTTC. The chain has TRBV27 and TRBJ2-7; 10 bases match TRBD1. Germline lookup yields CDR1 MNHEY and CDR2 SMNVEV (reference sequence). The ends lost 4 bases at V and 6 bases at J; junction bases unmatched: 9. The CDR3 loop spans 15 amino acids.